These 5 T cell receptor beta chains were all obtained from the same sample, sequenced in a study of cytomegalovirus exposure and HLA in healthy donors. This PCR relied on a set of 60 Vbeta primers and 13 Jbeta primers. This table comes from immunoSEQ multiplex PCR, and its TCRdb copy is limited to in-frame clones, with some not included. Among 130,000 to 150,000 clones, about 75% were seen once, and the ten largest hold 1.5% to 2%. Sequenced: PBMCs. All receptors come from a woman aged 25 to 45 in good health and CMV-seronegative.

The chain joins TRBV5-5 to TRBJ1-5; D gene unclear. This CDR3 is 15 amino acids long. The V and J ends lost 0 bases and 1 base respectively, with 8 bases between them. CDR1 is SGHKS, CDR2 YYEKEE, per germline (reference sequence). CDR3 in amino acids: CASSLAAGSNQPQHF. The CDR3 bases are TGTGCCAGCAGCTTGGCCGCGGGGAGCAATCAGCCCCAGCATTTT.

This clone was detected only a few times. The V and J genes are TRBV11-2 and TRBJ2-5; D might be TRBD2 (6 bases). In germline, CDR1 is SGHAT, CDR2 FQNNGV. Trimming removed 4 bases from V and 5 bases from J, with 17 bases in between. This CDR3 spans 15 amino acids. CDR3 nucleotide sequence: TGTGCCAGCAGCTCGAGGGCCAGCCGGGGGGAGACCCAGTACTTC. Translating it yields CASSSRASRGETQYF.

There are a few counts of this clone. The chain recombines TRBV5-1 with TRBJ2-1; a weak D match, TRBD1 (5 bases). CDR3 length: 13 residues. The V gene lost 3 bases and the J gene lost 5 bases, with 9 bases spanning the gap. Germline lookup yields CDR1 SGHRS and CDR2 YFSETQ. CDR3 residues: CASSYDRNNEQFF. Written as DNA, the CDR3 is TGCGCCAGCAGCTACGACAGAAACAATGAGCAGTTCTTC.

The chain is built from TRBV27 and TRBJ1-2, with D possibly being TRBD1 (5 bases). The CDR3 has 11 residues. The V end lost 8 bases, the J end lost 6 bases, and 10 bases lay between the germline ends. Germline V gives CDR1 MNHEY, CDR2 SMNVEV (reference sequence). DNA for the CDR3: TGTGCCAGCGGGCAGGGTCATGGCTACACCTTC. Translated: CASGQGHGYTF.

J is TRBJ1-2 and V is TRBV19; 7 nucleotides match TRBD1. The germline V gene has CDR1 LNHDA and CDR2 SQIVND (reference sequence). The junction had 6 bases not matched to a gene; V was cut back by 7 bases and J by 1 base. The CDR3 is 14 amino acids. CDR3 bases: TGTGCCAGTACCGCGGGACAGATTAACTATGGCTACACCTTC. Translated, it gives CASTAGQINYGYTF.